These 29 T cell receptor beta chains were all obtained from the same sample, sequenced in a study of T cells after yellow fever vaccination (dated by TCRdb to between 2018 and 2020). The meaning of the sample's treatment or condition label: live attenuated yellow fever vaccine strain. The library was generated by 5' RACE. For sequencing, an Illumina NovaSeq 6000 was employed. In-frame beta chains were kept once TCRdb had trimmed the public reads at Q25 with fastp and called clones with MiXCR. CDR3 protein sequences are deduplicated, and each keeps its most common genes and DNA. This sample lists some 300,000 distinct CDR3 sequences; around 4% were detected once. 23% of the sample belongs to the ten largest clones. The source material was PBMCs, sampled on the day of the yellow fever booster vaccination. All receptors derive from a man aged 18 to 30 who received the YFV17D yellow fever vaccine.

In its sample, this clonotype was seen a few times. J is TRBJ1-6 and V is TRBV4-1; TRBD1 might be the D (5 bases). From germline, CDR1 is MGHRA and CDR2 YSYEKL. Trimming pared 0 bases from V and 0 bases from J, leaving 9 bases between. The CDR3 is 17 amino acids. This CDR3 reads CASSQDQQGSYNSPLHF. CDR3 sequence (DNA): TGCGCCAGCAGCCAAGATCAGCAGGGCTCCTATAATTCACCCCTCCACTTT.

The sample holds a few counts of this clonotype. The rearrangement uses TRBV20-1 and TRBJ2-3; a weak D match, TRBD2 (5 bases). CDR1 DFQATT and CDR2 SNEGSKA come from the germline V gene (reference sequence). The V end was cut by 1 base, the J end by 5 bases, with 16 bases between. The CDR3 contains 15 residues. The CDR3 sequence: CSARASRGLGDTQYF. In DNA, the CDR3 is TGCAGTGCTAGAGCGTCGAGAGGGCTGGGAGATACGCAGTATTTT.

The rearrangement links TRBV6-1 to TRBJ1-5; 7 bases agree with TRBD1. The CDR3 is 18 amino acids. The ends lost 3 bases at V and 0 bases at J; junction bases unmatched: 11. Germline V gene data show CDR1 as MNHNS and CDR2 as SASEGT. The CDR3 nucleotides are TGTGCCAGCAGTGATGGGCACAGGGGTCGTTTTAGCAATCAGCCCCAGCATTTT. Amino acids: CASSDGHRGRFSNQPQHF.

This clonotype was seen a few times. The genes are TRBV7-2 and TRBJ1-1; TRBD1 aligns across 9 bases. Unmatched junction bases numbered 4, after V lost 1 base and J lost 10 bases. Germline CDR1 and CDR2: SGHTA and FQGNSA. CDR3 length: 13 residues. CDR3 in DNA: TGTGCCAGCAGCTTAGACAGGGGGCCAGCAGCTTTCTTT. Its translation: CASSLDRGPAAFF.

This clonotype was detected a few times. The V and J genes are TRBV19 and TRBJ1-1; D perhaps matches TRBD1 (6 bases). This CDR3 is built from 14 residues. The V gene's germline CDR1 is LNHDA and CDR2 SQIVND (reference sequence). Trimming took 5 bases from V and 3 from J, leaving 13 bases between them. The chain's CDR3 is CASSPTRGDTEAFF. The CDR3 region has the DNA TGTGCCAGTAGTCCCACCAGGGGTGACACTGAAGCTTTCTTT.

This clonotype was detected many times. The chain uses TRBV3-1 and TRBJ2-1, with 10 bases aligning to TRBD2. The V gene's germline CDR1 is LGHDT and CDR2 YNNKEL (reference sequence). Germline trimming cut 0 bases from V and 15 bases from J; bases unmatched to any gene: 5. The CDR3 contains 13 residues. CDR3 sequence (DNA): TGTGCCAGCAGCCAAGATGTGAGCGGGGGGGCGTTCTTC. This encodes CASSQDVSGGAFF.

This clonotype was counted many times. The chain carries TRBV5-1 and TRBJ2-1; possible D gene TRBD2, 6 bases. V was pared by 3 bases and J by 0 bases, with 22 bases between. The CDR3 is made up of 19 amino acids. Germline values: CDR1 SGHRS, CDR2 YFSETQ. CDR3 sequence (DNA): TGCGCCAGCAGCTACCCGGGGGTCGGGGCCGACGACTCCTACAATGAGCAGTTCTTC. This sequence encodes CASSYPGVGADDSYNEQFF.

This clonotype was seen at least ten times. The CDR3 nucleotides are TGCGCCAGCAGCCAAGCAGCGATCCGGAGGAACGATCAGCCCCAGCATTTT. Its protein product is CASSQAAIRRNDQPQHF. The chain uses TRBV4-1 and TRBJ1-5; D is undetermined. Germline CDR1 MGHRA, CDR2 YSYEKL. The V end lost 1 base, the J end lost 5 bases, and 18 bases lay between the germline ends. The CDR3 is 17 residues long.

This clonotype was detected a few times. This sequence joins TRBV7-2 and TRBJ2-7, with D tentatively TRBD2 (6 bases). The CDR3 extends over 14 amino acids. The V and J ends lost 6 bases and 3 bases respectively, with 15 bases between them. In germline, CDR1 is SGHTA, CDR2 FQGNSA. In nucleotides, the CDR3 is TGTGCCAGCAGATCATCCGGGACTTACTACGAGCAGTACTTC. It is translated as CASRSSGTYYEQYF.

J is TRBJ1-1 and V is TRBV5-6; D is ambiguous. Looked up from germline, CDR1 is SGHDT and CDR2 is YYEEEE. With 2 bases removed from V and 4 bases from J, the gap between germline ends came to 6 bases. This CDR3 is built from 12 residues. The CDR3 region is CASSFWSTEAFF. Written as DNA, the CDR3 is TGTGCCAGCAGCTTTTGGAGCACTGAAGCTTTCTTT.

This clonotype was picked up many times. The chain is built from TRBV5-1 and TRBJ2-1; D is uncertain. CDR1 SGHRS and CDR2 YFSETQ come from the germline V gene. CDR3 length equals 15 residues. V was pared by 0 bases and J by 6 bases, with 13 bases between. In DNA, the CDR3 is TGCGCCAGCAGCTTGGTCCCGCAGCCTGGCAATGAGCAGTTCTTC. Protein sequence: CASSLVPQPGNEQFF.

The table lists this clonotype with a few counts. The chain carries TRBV5-4 and TRBJ2-7; the D is unclear. The V end lost 9 bases, the J end lost 2 bases, and 21 bases lay between the germline ends. The CDR3 runs 15 residues. Germline values: CDR1 SGHNT, CDR2 YYREEE (reference sequence). The chain's CDR3 is CAIPGVGWTAYEQYV. The DNA of the CDR3 is TGTGCCATCCCCGGCGTCGGATGGACCGCCTACGAGCAGTACGTC.

The gene calls are TRBV5-1 and TRBJ2-1; D is possibly TRBD1 or TRBD2 (5 bases each). Trimming took 0 bases from V and 1 from J, leaving 11 bases between them. The CDR3 has 16 amino acids. The germline V gene has CDR1 SGHRS and CDR2 YFSETQ. CDR3 residues: CASSLGDHRSYNEQFF. CDR3 bases: TGCGCCAGCAGCTTGGGGGACCACCGTTCCTACAATGAGCAGTTCTTC.

This clonotype was counted many times. The chain links TRBV4-3 to TRBJ1-5; TRBD1 is a possible D gene (5 bases). Trimming shortened V by 0 bases and J by 7 bases, and 13 bases separated the two germline ends. The germline gives CDR1 LGHNA, CDR2 YSLEER. CDR3 size: 15 residues. The CDR3 DNA sequence: TGCGCCAGCAGCCAAGATGGGCAGGGTAGGCAGCCCCAGCATTTT. Amino acids: CASSQDGQGRQPQHF.

The rearrangement links TRBV6-2 or TRBV6-3 to TRBJ2-1, with a tentative D call TRBD2 (5 bases). The germline V and J ends were trimmed by 6 bases and 9 bases, with 12 bases remaining between them. The CDR3 length is 12 residues. CDR1 is MNHEY, CDR2 SVGEGT, per germline. Here the CDR3 DNA reads TGTGCCAGCAGCGGGATTTGGGGTGAGCAGTTCTTC. Translation: CASSGIWGEQFF.

This clonotype has a count of ten or more. The CDR3: CASSSGPAGPSTWYV. As DNA, the CDR3 is TGCGCCAGCAGTTCCGGACCCGCCGGGCCTTCAACTTGGTACGTC. The genes are TRBV5-1 and TRBJ2-7; D is uncertain. The V and J ends lost 5 bases and 12 bases respectively, with 27 bases between them. Per germline, CDR1 SGHRS and CDR2 YFSETQ. The CDR3 loop spans 15 amino acids.

This clonotype was found many times. The chain carries TRBV6-5 and TRBJ1-1; D unclear. The V and J ends lost 0 bases and 3 bases respectively, with 5 bases between them. Germline assignment: CDR1 MNHEY and CDR2 SVGAGI. The CDR3 extends over 13 amino acids. As DNA, the CDR3 is TGTGCCAGCAGTTACTCGGGGTACACTGAAGCTTTCTTT. Translated: CASSYSGYTEAFF.

This clonotype was detected ten times or more. The rearrangement links TRBV20-1 to TRBJ2-3; 9 bases are a match to TRBD2. The CDR3 has 15 residues. The germline V gene encodes CDR1 DFQATT and CDR2 SNEGSKA (reference sequence). J was trimmed by 3 bases and V by 3 bases; bases with no gene match: 7. In DNA form, the CDR3 reads TGCAGTGCTAGGCGGGGGGGCCTTAGTACAGATACGCAGTATTTT. Its translation: CSARRGGLSTDTQYF.

The rearrangement uses TRBV7-2 and TRBJ2-3; possibly TRBD2 for D (5 bases). This CDR3 has 12 amino acids. Looked up from germline, CDR1 is SGHTA and CDR2 is FQGNSA. Deletions cut 8 bases from V and 4 bases from J, with 10 bases between. The CDR3 DNA follows: TGTGCCAGCGGCGGGTACGCAGATACGCAGTATTTT. Amino acid sequence: CASGGYADTQYF. Looking up the rest from reference TRBV7-2 and TRBJ2-3 gives the full variable domain: GAGVSQSPSNKVTEKGKDVELRCDPISGHTALYWYRQSLGQGLEFLIYFQGNSAPDKSGLPSDRFSAERTGGSVSTLTIQRTQQEDSAVYLCASGGYADTQYFGPGTRLTVL.

The CDR3 spells CAWRGDGNAEAFF. CDR3 coding DNA: TGTGCCTGGAGGGGGGATGGAAACGCTGAAGCTTTCTTT. The chain is built from TRBV30 and TRBJ1-1, with D possibly being TRBD1 (5 bases). Trimming cost V 3 bases and J 6 bases, with 14 bases left between them. There are 13 residues in the CDR3. Germline CDR1 GTSNPN, CDR2 SVGIG (reference sequence).

This clonotype was detected many times. The chain links TRBV29-1 to TRBJ1-5; tentative D call: TRBD1 (5 bases). Trimming took off 6 bases at V and 2 bases at J, with 17 bases between the two ends. This CDR3 spans 15 amino acids. The germline V gene encodes CDR1 SQVTM and CDR2 ANQGSEA. This chain's CDR3 is CSVGIGASGNQPQHF. As DNA, the CDR3 is TGCAGCGTCGGGATCGGGGCTTCGGGCAATCAGCCCCAGCATTTT. The full variable domain, with the rest looked up from reference TRBV29-1 and TRBJ1-5, is SAVISQKPSRDICQRGTSLTIQCQVDSQVTMMFWYRQQPGQSLTLIATANQGSEATYESGFVIDKFPISRPNLTFSTLTVSNMSPEDSSIYLCSVGIGASGNQPQHFGDGTRLSIL.

The CDR3 nucleotides read TGTGCCAGCAGTGGGCCGGGGCAGTTCTCCTACGAGCAGTACGTC. It encodes CASSGPGQFSYEQYV. This chain uses TRBV7-2 with TRBJ2-7, with D perhaps TRBD1 or TRBD2 (5 bases each). Looked up from germline, CDR1 is SGHTA and CDR2 is FQGNSA. This CDR3 has 15 amino acids. The ends were cut back, 6 bases at V and 0 bases at J, with 15 bases in the middle.

This clonotype has ten or more counts. The chain links TRBV12-3 or TRBV12-4 to TRBJ1-3; TRBD1 matches at 9 bases. This CDR3 is built from 16 residues. V was pared by 4 bases and J by 4 bases, with 8 bases of the junction left unmatched. CDR3 coding DNA: TGTGCCAGCAGTTGGGAGGACAGGGGAGACGGAAACACCATATATTTT. Amino acid sequence: CASSWEDRGDGNTIYF.

This clonotype was seen ten or more times. This sequence joins TRBV3-1 and TRBJ1-6; D uncertain. Trimming cost V 0 bases and J 4 bases, with 7 bases left between them. CDR3 size: 15 residues. Germline CDR1 is LGHDT and CDR2 is YNNKEL (reference sequence). The CDR3 protein is CASSQDPGYNSPLHF. CDR3 sequence (DNA): TGTGCCAGCAGCCAAGACCCAGGTTATAATTCACCCCTCCACTTT.

This clonotype showed up many times. V usage is TRBV4-1 and J usage is TRBJ2-7; D may be TRBD1 (6 bases). Trimming removed 0 bases at V and 6 bases at J, with 15 bases between. CDR1 MGHRA and CDR2 YSYEKL come from the germline V gene. The CDR3 spans 15 residues. CDR3 DNA: TGCGCCAGCAGCCAAGACAGGGGTGAATTTTTCGAGCAGTACTTC. This encodes CASSQDRGEFFEQYF.

This clonotype occurred a few times. The CDR3 DNA reads as TGTGCCAGCAGTTCCTACGGGACGGCAACCTACGAGCAGTACTTC. Its translation: CASSSYGTATYEQYF. The chain links TRBV6-5 to TRBJ2-7; D might be TRBD1 or TRBD2, each matching 5 bases. V was clipped by 4 bases and J by 2 bases, with 15 bases between them. The CDR3 spans 15 residues. Germline CDR1 is MNHEY and CDR2 is SVGAGI.

The CDR3 region has the DNA TGCGCCAGCAGCCAAGTAGGGACCCGGACCACCGGGGAGCTGTTTTTT. Translation: CASSQVGTRTTGELFF. The chain recombines TRBV4-1 with TRBJ2-2; TRBD1 or TRBD2 may be the D gene (5 bases each). The CDR3 runs to 16 residues. Looked up from germline, CDR1 is MGHRA and CDR2 is YSYEKL. The V end lost 1 base, the J end lost 4 bases, and 13 bases lay between the germline ends.

The CDR3, as DNA: TGTGCCAGCAGTTTTTTGAGGGGAAACTACTATGGCTACACCTTC. Translating it yields CASSFLRGNYYGYTF. The V and J genes are TRBV27 and TRBJ1-2, with D maybe TRBD1 (5 bases). V shed 3 bases and J shed 3 bases, with 14 bases lying between them. The germline V gene encodes CDR1 MNHEY and CDR2 SMNVEV (reference sequence). The CDR3 is 15 amino acids.

Ten or more counts support this clonotype. The J gene is TRBJ2-3, the V gene TRBV7-2; D is uncertain. V lost 5 bases, J lost 10 bases, and 13 bases lay in between. This CDR3 spans 12 amino acids. Germline assignment: CDR1 SGHTA and CDR2 FQGNSA. The CDR3 coding sequence is TGTGCCAGCAGCCGCCTAGAAACTCCGCAGTATTTT. This codes for CASSRLETPQYF.